Listed below are T cell receptor beta chains from one sample, sequenced in a study of blood T cell repertoires in COVID-19. Assay: immunoSEQ multiplex PCR; the TCRdb copy retains only in-frame clones and omits some. The sample consists of about 130,000 clones, roughly 80% of them appearing once. Source material: PBMCs or T cells enriched from blood (not recorded which). The receptors shown here come from a man aged 50 to 60 who had recovered from COVID-19. The conserved cysteine and the conserved F or W are not part of the CDR3 here. Each record gives: V gene, J gene, D gene, CDR3 length, CDR3 protein. D genes are given only for firm matches.

v_gene: TRBV21-1
j_gene: TRBJ1-6
d_gene: NA
len: 13
CDR3aa: ASSPVEGRVAPLH

v_gene: TRBV19
j_gene: TRBJ1-2
d_gene: NA
len: 12
CDR3aa: ASTPGGRFYGYT

v_gene: TRBV6-5
j_gene: TRBJ1-4
d_gene: TRBD1
len: 12
CDR3aa: ASSPAGQGKKLF

v_gene: TRBV19
j_gene: TRBJ2-2
d_gene: NA
len: 13
CDR3aa: ASSPSGSNTGELF

v_gene: TRBV12-3/TRBV12-4
j_gene: TRBJ1-1
d_gene: NA
len: 11
CDR3aa: ASRLNSNTEAF

v_gene: TRBV3-1/TRBV3-2
j_gene: TRBJ2-7
d_gene: NA
len: 13
CDR3aa: ASSPQTGRRDEQY

v_gene: TRBV7-9
j_gene: TRBJ2-7
d_gene: TRBD1
len: 13
CDR3aa: ASSPPGQGGNEQY

v_gene: TRBV20-1
j_gene: TRBJ2-7
d_gene: NA
len: 9
CDR3aa: SARDPDEQY

v_gene: TRBV20-1
j_gene: TRBJ2-1
d_gene: TRBD1
len: 13
CDR3aa: SASQGQAVNNEQF

v_gene: TRBV7-2
j_gene: TRBJ2-5
d_gene: NA
len: 11
CDR3aa: ASSLALSETQY

v_gene: TRBV7-2
j_gene: TRBJ1-1
d_gene: TRBD1
len: 12
CDR3aa: ASSVDRAFAEAF

v_gene: TRBV5-1
j_gene: TRBJ2-3
d_gene: TRBD2
len: 16
CDR3aa: ASSLVSLAGMNTDTQY

v_gene: TRBV5-1
j_gene: TRBJ1-1
d_gene: NA
len: 12
CDR3aa: ASSIGHPNTEAF

v_gene: TRBV12-3/TRBV12-4
j_gene: TRBJ1-2
d_gene: NA
len: 11
CDR3aa: ASSPPQEGGYT

v_gene: TRBV29-1
j_gene: TRBJ1-2
d_gene: TRBD1
len: 12
CDR3aa: SVRDREANYGYT

v_gene: TRBV5-4
j_gene: TRBJ2-1
d_gene: TRBD1
len: 13
CDR3aa: ASSLGDRDYNEQF

v_gene: TRBV5-6
j_gene: TRBJ1-4
d_gene: TRBD1
len: 14
CDR3aa: ASSPELDRGNEKLF

v_gene: TRBV15
j_gene: TRBJ1-3
d_gene: NA
len: 11
CDR3aa: ATSRTLGNTIY

v_gene: TRBV28
j_gene: TRBJ1-3
d_gene: NA
len: 10
CDR3aa: ASSLTRNTIY

v_gene: TRBV29-1
j_gene: TRBJ2-2
d_gene: NA
len: 12
CDR3aa: STQGRSNTGELF

v_gene: TRBV6-4
j_gene: TRBJ1-4
d_gene: NA
len: 14
CDR3aa: ASSEGEGPINEKLF

v_gene: TRBV9
j_gene: TRBJ1-2
d_gene: NA
len: 11
CDR3aa: ASSVEGLGGYT

v_gene: TRBV6-2/TRBV6-3
j_gene: TRBJ2-7
d_gene: TRBD2
len: 12
CDR3aa: ASSYLAGSVEQY

v_gene: TRBV9
j_gene: TRBJ2-3
d_gene: NA
len: 12
CDR3aa: ASSVFEVRDTQY

v_gene: TRBV7-2
j_gene: TRBJ1-3
d_gene: TRBD1
len: 14
CDR3aa: ASSLASGGSGNTIY

v_gene: TRBV7-2
j_gene: TRBJ2-5
d_gene: TRBD1
len: 17
CDR3aa: ASSLVRDRGLVYQETQY

v_gene: TRBV19
j_gene: TRBJ1-6
d_gene: TRBD1
len: 12
CDR3aa: ASTQGGSNSPLH

v_gene: TRBV5-4
j_gene: TRBJ1-1
d_gene: NA
len: 13
CDR3aa: ASSLARQGNTEAF

v_gene: TRBV19
j_gene: TRBJ1-1
d_gene: NA
len: 12
CDR3aa: ASNGLGRDTEAF

v_gene: TRBV30
j_gene: TRBJ1-2
d_gene: TRBD1
len: 13
CDR3aa: AWAASGTGNYGYT

v_gene: TRBV5-1
j_gene: TRBJ1-1
d_gene: NA
len: 15
CDR3aa: ASTFGRARGRNTEAF

v_gene: TRBV6-2/TRBV6-3
j_gene: TRBJ2-1
d_gene: TRBD2
len: 13
CDR3aa: ASTPGAGGWNEQF

v_gene: TRBV27
j_gene: TRBJ2-7
d_gene: NA
len: 11
CDR3aa: ASSRGAFYEQY

v_gene: TRBV24-1
j_gene: TRBJ1-1
d_gene: NA
len: 9
CDR3aa: ATSERGQAF

v_gene: TRBV28
j_gene: TRBJ1-6
d_gene: NA
len: 12
CDR3aa: ASSFGRVFSPLH

v_gene: TRBV9
j_gene: TRBJ1-1
d_gene: TRBD1
len: 13
CDR3aa: ASSVSYRGDTEAF

v_gene: TRBV19
j_gene: TRBJ1-4
d_gene: TRBD1
len: 16
CDR3aa: ASSRAGTGGRRREKLF

v_gene: TRBV3-1/TRBV3-2
j_gene: TRBJ2-7
d_gene: NA
len: 14
CDR3aa: ASSQEEGDSSYEQY

v_gene: TRBV10-1
j_gene: TRBJ2-1
d_gene: TRBD1
len: 12
CDR3aa: ASSDTGQGHEQF

v_gene: TRBV6-1
j_gene: TRBJ1-3
d_gene: NA
len: 13
CDR3aa: ASSDTFYSGNTIY

v_gene: TRBV12-3/TRBV12-4
j_gene: TRBJ1-1
d_gene: TRBD1
len: 11
CDR3aa: ASRKTGDTEAF

v_gene: TRBV30
j_gene: TRBJ2-3
d_gene: NA
len: 12
CDR3aa: AWSQGLGTDTQY

v_gene: TRBV7-2
j_gene: TRBJ2-1
d_gene: NA
len: 12
CDR3aa: ASSLVGAYNEQF

v_gene: TRBV10-3
j_gene: TRBJ1-1
d_gene: TRBD1
len: 12
CDR3aa: AISAADRDGEAF

v_gene: TRBV19
j_gene: TRBJ1-2
d_gene: TRBD1
len: 13
CDR3aa: ASSIRGGAGYGYT

v_gene: TRBV7-9
j_gene: TRBJ2-5
d_gene: NA
len: 17
CDR3aa: ASSPAGAAGTAVGETQY

v_gene: TRBV7-2
j_gene: TRBJ1-5
d_gene: TRBD1
len: 14
CDR3aa: ASSLAGTASNQPQH

v_gene: TRBV3-1/TRBV3-2
j_gene: TRBJ2-7
d_gene: TRBD2
len: 14
CDR3aa: ASSQESQRGVREQY